These 5 T cell receptor beta chains came from one sample sequenced in a study of T cell responses to AZD1222 COVID-19 vaccine. Generated by immunoSEQ multiplex PCR, the TCRdb table keeps only in-frame clones and is missing some. The repertoire holds 75,000 to 100,000 clones, with approximately 90% as singletons. Specimen: peripheral blood, collected on day 0 of AZD1222 vaccination. The receptors were sampled from an adult in good health.

J is TRBJ1-2 and V is TRBV3-1 (or the pseudogene TRBV3-2), with D maybe TRBD1 (5 bases). The germline CDR1 and CDR2 sequences are LGHDT and YNNKEL (reference sequence). V lost 0 bases to trimming and J lost 8 bases, with 13 bases between them. This CDR3 is built from 14 residues. CDR3 DNA sequence: TGTGCCAGCAGCCAAGACTGGGGACGCGGGGGCTACACCTTC. This translates into CASSQDWGRGGYTF.

The rearrangement uses TRBV19 and TRBJ1-1; D ambiguous. The CDR3 has 13 residues. Germline-derived CDR1 and CDR2 are LNHDA and SQIVND (reference sequence). V dropped 5 bases and J dropped 5 bases, with 12 bases sitting between them. Here the CDR3 reads CASSGRTATEAFF. The CDR3 DNA reads as TGTGCCAGTAGTGGAAGGACGGCGACTGAAGCTTTCTTT.

The gene calls are TRBV11-2 and TRBJ1-3; no definite D call. This CDR3 is built from 13 residues. CDR1 and CDR2 (germline): SGHAT, FQNNGV. V was pared by 1 base and J by 4 bases, with 5 bases between. The CDR3 DNA sequence: TGTGCCAGCAGCTTAGGAGCGGGAAACACCATATATTTT. Its protein is CASSLGAGNTIYF. The whole variable domain, filled in from reference TRBV11-2 and TRBJ1-3, reads EAGVAQSPRYKIIEKRQSVAFWCNPISGHATLYWYQQILGQGPKLLIQFQNNGVVDDSQLPKDRFSAERLKGVDSTLKIQPAKLEDSAVYLCASSLGAGNTIYFGEGSWLTVV.

The chain combines TRBV5-6 with TRBJ1-2; the D is unclear. Trimming took off 0 bases at V and 5 bases at J, with 14 bases between the two ends. The germline V gene encodes CDR1 SGHDT and CDR2 YYEEEE. This CDR3 comprises 15 residues. This CDR3 is CASSLGGYFIYGYTF. The CDR3 DNA follows: TGTGCCAGCAGCTTGGGAGGCTATTTTATTTATGGCTACACCTTC. The full variable domain, in which reference TRBV5-6 and TRBJ1-2 provide the parts outside the CDR3, is DAGVTQSPTHLIKTRGQQVTLRCSPKSGHDTVSWYQQALGQGPQFIFQYYEEEERQRGNFPDRFSGHQFPNYSSELNVNALLLGDSALYLCASSLGGYFIYGYTFGSGTRLTVV.

The chain combines TRBV6-5 with TRBJ1-2; a possible D gene is TRBD1 (5 bases). The CDR3 runs to 15 residues. Trimming stripped 4 bases from V and 6 bases from J, with 18 bases between. Germline-derived CDR1 and CDR2 are MNHEY and SVGAGI. The CDR3 is CASSSWTKWGHGYTF. CDR3 bases: TGTGCCAGCAGTTCTTGGACCAAATGGGGCCATGGCTACACCTTC.